Listed here are 27 T cell receptor beta chains from one sample, sequenced in a study of spatial heterogeneity in lung cancer (dated 2019 in TCRdb). Overall study outcomes, separate from this receptor: The number of expanded intratumoral alpha and beta TCRs correlated with the tumor nonsynonymous mutation count.

The method was 5' RACE. The data were produced on a NextSeq 500. The public reads were quality trimmed at Q25 with fastp and then assembled into clones with MiXCR by TCRdb, keeping productive beta chains. Each CDR3 protein appears once, grouped with its most common genes and DNA. For this sample the table gives around 13,000 distinct CDR3 sequences, of which roughly 6.6% were detected only once. The biggest ten clones account for approximately 3.5% of the sample. The meaning of the sample's time point label: sample taken at primary tumor resection. These receptors lack a known antigen. The sample in question was lung tumor tissue, obtained at surgery. The receptor source for this set is a female donor with early-stage non-small cell lung cancer.

This clonotype was seen at least ten times. The chain links TRBV7-2 to TRBJ2-3; 13 nucleotides match TRBD2. Per germline, CDR1 SGHTA and CDR2 FQGNSA. The CDR3 sequence is 18 residues long. V shed 3 bases, J shed 3 bases, and the junction held 9 bases outside the gene matches. The CDR3 sequence is CASSFVPGLAGRTDTQYF. The CDR3 coding sequence is TGTGCCAGCAGCTTTGTCCCGGGACTAGCGGGAAGGACAGATACGCAGTATTTT.

This clonotype came up many times. The V gene is TRBV12-3 or TRBV12-4, the J gene TRBJ2-3; D remains ambiguous. Trimming cost V 1 base and J 4 bases, with 9 bases left between them. CDR3 size: 14 residues. The CDR3 here is CASSLGTISDTQYF. DNA for the CDR3: TGTGCCAGCAGTTTAGGGACGATCTCAGATACGCAGTATTTT.

This clonotype turned up a few times. The J gene is TRBJ2-5, the V gene TRBV7-2; 12 nucleotides agree with TRBD2. Germline CDR1 SGHTA, CDR2 FQGNSA. The V segment lost 5 bases and the J segment 8 bases; nucleotides outside the gene matches: 12. The CDR3 has 16 residues. The CDR3 protein is CASSPPGTSGPGTQYF. The CDR3 DNA is TGTGCCAGCAGCCCACCCGGGACTAGCGGGCCGGGTACCCAGTACTTC.

At least ten counts were recorded for this clonotype. V is TRBV19 and J is TRBJ1-1; D unresolved. Deletions cut 4 bases from V and 5 bases from J, with 11 bases between. This CDR3 has 13 amino acids. CDR1 LNHDA and CDR2 SQIVND come from the germline V gene (reference sequence). The CDR3 loop reads CASSTRDKTEAFF. For the CDR3, the DNA is TGTGCCAGTAGTACTAGGGATAAGACTGAAGCTTTCTTT. The full variable domain, with the rest looked up from reference TRBV19 and TRBJ1-1, is DGGITQSPKYLFRKEGQNVTLSCEQNLNHDAMYWYRQDPGQGLRLIYYSQIVNDFQKGDIAEGYSVSREKKESFPLTVTSAQKNPTAFYLCASSTRDKTEAFFGQGTRLTVV.

This clonotype has ten or more counts. This chain uses TRBV19 with TRBJ2-7, with D perhaps matching TRBD1 or TRBD2 (6 bases each). Germline CDR1 reads LNHDA; CDR2 reads SQIVND (reference sequence). The V gene lost 10 bases and the J gene lost 7 bases, with 23 bases spanning the gap. The CDR3 has 14 residues. DNA for the CDR3: TGTGCCACCTCACGGGGGCCAAAAGGAGAGGAGCAGTACTTC. Encoded protein: CATSRGPKGEEQYF.

Relative to its sample, this clonotype is medium-sized. The chain couples TRBV29-1 to TRBJ2-7, with D perhaps matching TRBD1 or TRBD2 (5 bases each). Germline values: CDR1 SQVTM, CDR2 ANQGSEA. Trimming took off 5 bases at V and 6 bases at J, with 20 bases between the two ends. The CDR3 spans 14 residues. In nucleotides, the CDR3 is TGCAGCGTTACCGCCCGGGGCGGCTTGGTCGAGCAGTACTTC. This gives the protein CSVTARGGLVEQYF.

Ten or more counts support this clonotype. The chain has TRBV3-1 and TRBJ2-7, with D uncertain. This CDR3 has 14 amino acids. In germline, CDR1 is LGHDT, CDR2 YNNKEL (reference sequence). V dropped 1 base and J dropped 5 bases, with 12 bases sitting between them. CDR3 sequence (DNA): TGTGCCAGCAGCCAAGCGCATTCGGGTAACGAGCAGTACTTC. It is translated as CASSQAHSGNEQYF.

There are many counts of this clonotype. The chain uses TRBV28 and TRBJ2-3, with D perhaps matching TRBD1 (6 bases). This CDR3 has 15 residues. V was trimmed by 5 bases and J by 6 bases, leaving 18 bases between them. CDR1 and CDR2 from the germline V gene are MDHEN and SYDVKM. The CDR3 DNA reads as TGTGCCAGCAGTGCCGACAGGTCCTATATGGATACGCAGTATTTT. Encoded protein: CASSADRSYMDTQYF.

This clonotype showed up many times. The V call is TRBV7-9, the J call TRBJ2-2; no firm D call. Per the germline V gene, CDR1 is SEHNR and CDR2 is FQNEAQ (reference sequence). This CDR3 is 11 amino acids long. Trimming stripped 5 bases from V and 6 bases from J, with 4 bases between. The chain's CDR3 is CASSPPGELFF. CDR3 nucleotides: TGTGCCAGCAGCCCTCCCGGGGAGCTGTTTTTT.

This clonotype was seen at least ten times. The rearrangement joins TRBV6-5 to TRBJ1-5, with 7 bases identical to TRBD1. The CDR3 length is 13 residues. Germline V CDR1 and CDR2: MNHEY, SVGAGI. V was pared by 6 bases and J by 7 bases, with 6 bases of the junction left unmatched. CDR3 sequence: CASRGTGEQPQHF. In DNA form, the CDR3 reads TGTGCCAGCAGAGGAACAGGGGAACAGCCCCAGCATTTT.

This clonotype is labeled medium-sized. This CDR3 is CASSRLGEGHSNEQFF. The CDR3 nucleotides are TGTGCCAGCAGCAGACTAGGGGAGGGGCACAGCAATGAGCAGTTCTTC. The V gene is TRBV7-2, the J gene TRBJ2-1; TRBD2 aligns across 7 bases. Germline V gives CDR1 SGHTA, CDR2 FQGNSA. The CDR3 consists of 16 residues. V dropped 5 bases and J dropped 6; count of bases not matched to a gene: 13.

This clonotype was detected ten times or more. This chain uses TRBV10-3 with TRBJ1-1; D is uncertain. Deletions cut 6 bases from V and 4 bases from J, with 12 bases between. There are 13 residues in the CDR3. Per germline, CDR1 ENHRY and CDR2 SYGVKD. CDR3: CAIRAKGGTEAFF. Here the CDR3 DNA reads TGTGCCATCAGGGCAAAGGGAGGCACTGAAGCTTTCTTT.

This clonotype was counted many times. The rearrangement uses TRBV27 and TRBJ1-6, with 9 nucleotides matching TRBD1. There are 17 residues in the CDR3. CDR1 and CDR2 from the germline V gene are MNHEY and SMNVEV (reference sequence). The V and J ends lost 5 bases and 4 bases, in that order; junction bases with no gene match: 9. As DNA, the CDR3 is TGTGCCAGCAGTCCAAACAGGGGGCGCGAGTATAATTCACCCCTCCACTTT. Encoded protein: CASSPNRGREYNSPLHF.

This clonotype is classed as medium-sized. The V call is TRBV6-5, the J call TRBJ2-5, with TRBD2 identical over 14 bases. The CDR3 is made up of 18 amino acids. J lost 0 bases, V lost 6 bases, and 9 bases had no gene match. CDR1 and CDR2 (germline): MNHEY, SVGAGI. The CDR3 reads CASRTGTSGRGYQETQYF. CDR3 DNA: TGTGCCAGCAGGACCGGGACTAGCGGGAGAGGGTACCAAGAGACCCAGTACTTC.

This clonotype occurred many times. The rearrangement joins TRBV7-8 to TRBJ2-5, with 8 bases that match TRBD2. CDR1 and CDR2 from the germline V gene are SGHVS and FQNEAQ. V lost 5 bases, J lost 5 bases, and 10 bases stayed unmatched. The CDR3 covers 15 residues. CDR3 sequence (DNA): TGTGCCAGCAGCACCAGGACTAGCCGGGTGGAGACCCAGTACTTC. Translating gives CASSTRTSRVETQYF.

This clonotype is medium-sized (0.01 to 0.1%) in the sample. V and J are TRBV7-2 and TRBJ1-5, with 10 bases aligning to TRBD1. The CDR3 covers 13 residues. CDR1 and CDR2 from the germline V gene are SGHTA and FQGNSA. V gave up 5 bases and J gave up 7 bases; unmatched junction bases: 2. The CDR3 region is CASSPGQGQPQHF. The CDR3 DNA sequence: TGTGCCAGCAGCCCGGGACAGGGGCAGCCCCAGCATTTT.

This clonotype was observed many times. The rearrangement links TRBV12-5 to TRBJ2-1; the D is unclear. The germline V and J ends were trimmed by 5 bases and 5 bases, with 10 bases remaining between them. The V gene's germline CDR1 is LGHNT and CDR2 FRNRAP. The CDR3 runs to 13 residues. CDR3 nucleotides: TGTGCTAGTGGTGACCTCAGCAACAATGAGCAGTTCTTC. Encoded protein: CASGDLSNNEQFF. Drawing the rest from reference TRBV12-5 and TRBJ2-1, the complete variable domain is DARVTQTPRHKVTEMGQEVTMRCQPILGHNTVFWYRQTMMQGLELLAYFRNRAPLDDSGMPKDRFSAEMPDATLATLKIQPSEPRDSAVYFCASGDLSNNEQFFGPGTRLTVL.

This clonotype came up many times. The chain uses TRBV29-1 and TRBJ2-1; TRBD2 agrees at 7 bases. The germline V gene has CDR1 SQVTM and CDR2 ANQGSEA. The CDR3 spans 17 residues. Germline trimming cut 5 bases from V and 5 bases from J; bases unmatched to any gene: 18. CDR3 sequence reads: CSVLFRGSGGLDNEQFF. CDR3 coding DNA: TGCAGCGTTCTTTTTCGCGGATCCGGGGGGTTGGACAATGAGCAGTTCTTC.

In its sample, this clonotype was seen many times. The V and J genes are TRBV3-1 and TRBJ1-1; D is unresolved. The CDR3 length is 16 residues. Germline CDR1 LGHDT, CDR2 YNNKEL (reference sequence). V was trimmed by 0 bases and J by 0 bases, leaving 11 bases between them. The DNA of the CDR3 is TGTGCCAGCAGCCAAGATCCAGCAGGACTGAACACTGAAGCTTTCTTT. This codes for CASSQDPAGLNTEAFF.

The genes are TRBV6-4 and TRBJ2-3; 8 nucleotides line up with TRBD2. Looked up from germline, CDR1 is MRHNA and CDR2 is SNTAGT. V trimming: 3 bases; J trimming: 1 base; junction bases outside the gene matches: 0. CDR3 size: 14 residues. The CDR3 coding sequence is TGTGCCAGCAGTGAAGCGGGGGGCACAGATACGCAGTATTTT. This gives the protein CASSEAGGTDTQYF.

This clonotype was seen many times. The genes are TRBV20-1 and TRBJ2-5, with 9 nucleotides matching TRBD2. Germline assignment: CDR1 DFQATT and CDR2 SNEGSKA (reference sequence). The CDR3 has 15 amino acids. With V trimmed by 6 bases and J by 2 bases, 10 bases remained unmatched. CDR3 loop: CSAPSGLAGQETQYF. CDR3 DNA sequence: TGCAGTGCCCCATCGGGGCTAGCGGGACAAGAGACCCAGTACTTC.

This clonotype was counted at least ten times. The chain recombines TRBV20-1 with TRBJ2-7; TRBD1 matches at 9 bases. J was trimmed by 0 bases and V by 4 bases; bases with no gene match: 10. Per germline, CDR1 DFQATT and CDR2 SNEGSKA (reference sequence). The CDR3 extends over 16 amino acids. The CDR3 here is CSAISYGQGSSYEQYF. The CDR3 DNA follows: TGCAGTGCTATATCTTACGGACAGGGGAGCTCCTACGAGCAGTACTTC.

By share, this clonotype ranks as medium-sized. The chain recombines TRBV6-2 or TRBV6-3 with TRBJ1-2; D gene ambiguous. Germline CDR1 MNHEY, CDR2 SVGEGT. V lost 5 bases and J 8 bases, leaving 15 bases between the germline ends. This CDR3 is 13 amino acids long. The CDR3 region is CASSLTDISGYTF. CDR3 in DNA: TGTGCCAGCAGTCTGACCGATATATCCGGCTACACCTTC.

This clonotype was seen a handful of times. The chain recombines TRBV10-3 with TRBJ1-5; 7 bases match TRBD1. The germline CDR1 and CDR2 sequences are ENHRY and SYGVKD. The CDR3 is 18 residues long. V lost 0 bases to trimming and J lost 0 bases; unmatched junction nucleotides: 8. The CDR3 loop reads CAISESLGQGGSNQPQHF. The CDR3, as DNA: TGTGCCATCAGTGAGTCGTTAGGGCAGGGGGGTAGCAATCAGCCCCAGCATTTT.

This clonotype was counted at least ten times. The V call is TRBV7-2, the J call TRBJ2-7; a possible D gene is TRBD1 (6 bases). The ends were cut back, 6 bases at V and 2 bases at J, with 17 bases in the middle. The CDR3 covers 15 residues. The germline V gene encodes CDR1 SGHTA and CDR2 FQGNSA. CDR3 sequence reads: CASRVKGTLAYEQYF. CDR3 nucleotide sequence: TGTGCCAGCAGGGTAAAAGGGACACTCGCCTACGAGCAGTACTTC.

The chain is built from TRBV28 and TRBJ1-6; maybe TRBD1 (6 bases). CDR1 and CDR2 (germline): MDHEN, SYDVKM. Trimming shortened V by 4 bases and J by 9 bases, and 19 bases separated the two germline ends. This CDR3 contains 16 residues. CDR3 loop: CASSSGHPGNGSPLHF. The CDR3 DNA reads TGTGCCAGCAGTTCGGGACACCCGGGTAACGGTTCACCCCTCCACTTT.

This clonotype was found many times. V usage is TRBV6-6 and J usage is TRBJ2-3, with 10 bases fitting TRBD2. The CDR3 has 16 residues. In germline, CDR1 is MNHNY, CDR2 SVGAGI (reference sequence). The junction had 8 bases not matched to a gene; V was cut back by 5 bases and J by 3 bases. CDR3 nucleotide sequence: TGTGCCAGCAGTGGCCGGGCTAGCGGGAGTACAGATACGCAGTATTTT. This codes for CASSGRASGSTDTQYF.